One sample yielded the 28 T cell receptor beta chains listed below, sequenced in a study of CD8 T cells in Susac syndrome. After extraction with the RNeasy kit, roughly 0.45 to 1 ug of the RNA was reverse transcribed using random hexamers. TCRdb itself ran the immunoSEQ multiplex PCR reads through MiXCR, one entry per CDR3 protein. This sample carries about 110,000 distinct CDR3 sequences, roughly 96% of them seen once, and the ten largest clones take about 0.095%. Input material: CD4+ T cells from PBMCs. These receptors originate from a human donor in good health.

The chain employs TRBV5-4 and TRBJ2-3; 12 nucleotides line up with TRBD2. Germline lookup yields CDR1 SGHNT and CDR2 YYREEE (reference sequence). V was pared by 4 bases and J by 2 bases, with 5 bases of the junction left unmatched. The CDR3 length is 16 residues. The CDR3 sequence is CASSAWTSGDTDTQYF. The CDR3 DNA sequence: TGTGCCAGCAGCGCCTGGACTAGCGGGGACACAGATACGCAGTATTTT.

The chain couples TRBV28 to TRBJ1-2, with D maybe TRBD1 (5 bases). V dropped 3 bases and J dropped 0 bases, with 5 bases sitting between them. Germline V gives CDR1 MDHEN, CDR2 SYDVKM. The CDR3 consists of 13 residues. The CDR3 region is CASSLDTNYGYTF. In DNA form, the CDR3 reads TGTGCCAGCAGTTTGGACACTAACTATGGCTACACCTTC.

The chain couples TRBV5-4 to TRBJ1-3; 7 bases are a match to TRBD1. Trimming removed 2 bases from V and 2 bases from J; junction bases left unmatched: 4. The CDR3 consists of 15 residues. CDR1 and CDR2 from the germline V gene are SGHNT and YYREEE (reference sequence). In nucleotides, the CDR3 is TGTGCCAGCAGCTTAGACAGGGCGGCTGGAAACACCATATATTTT. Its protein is CASSLDRAAGNTIYF.

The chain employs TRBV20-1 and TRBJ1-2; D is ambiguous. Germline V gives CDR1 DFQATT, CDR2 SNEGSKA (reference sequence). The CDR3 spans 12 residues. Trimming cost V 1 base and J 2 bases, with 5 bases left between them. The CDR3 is CSARAPNYGYTF. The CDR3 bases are TGCAGTGCTAGAGCGCCGAACTATGGCTACACCTTC.

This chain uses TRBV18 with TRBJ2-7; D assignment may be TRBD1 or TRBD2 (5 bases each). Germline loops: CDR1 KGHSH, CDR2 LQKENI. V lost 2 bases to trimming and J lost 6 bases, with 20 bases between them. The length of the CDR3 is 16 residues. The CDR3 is CASSPGFGTGPGEQYF. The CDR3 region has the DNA TGTGCCAGCTCACCAGGGTTTGGGACGGGGCCCGGCGAGCAGTACTTC.

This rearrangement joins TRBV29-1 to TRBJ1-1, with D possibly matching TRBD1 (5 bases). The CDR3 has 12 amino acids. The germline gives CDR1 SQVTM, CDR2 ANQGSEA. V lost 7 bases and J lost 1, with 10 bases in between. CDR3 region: CSGGHRNTEAFF. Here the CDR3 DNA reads TGCAGCGGAGGACACCGGAACACTGAAGCTTTCTTT. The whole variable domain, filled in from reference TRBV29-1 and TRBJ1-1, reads SAVISQKPSRDICQRGTSLTIQCQVDSQVTMMFWYRQQPGQSLTLIATANQGSEATYESGFVIDKFPISRPNLTFSTLTVSNMSPEDSSIYLCSGGHRNTEAFFGQGTRLTVV.

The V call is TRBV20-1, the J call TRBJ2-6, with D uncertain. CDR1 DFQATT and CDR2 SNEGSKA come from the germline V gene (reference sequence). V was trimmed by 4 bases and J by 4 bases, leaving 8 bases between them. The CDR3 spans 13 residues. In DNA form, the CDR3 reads TGCAGTGCTAACAGTTTCGGGGCCAACGTCCTGACTTTC. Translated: CSANSFGANVLTF.

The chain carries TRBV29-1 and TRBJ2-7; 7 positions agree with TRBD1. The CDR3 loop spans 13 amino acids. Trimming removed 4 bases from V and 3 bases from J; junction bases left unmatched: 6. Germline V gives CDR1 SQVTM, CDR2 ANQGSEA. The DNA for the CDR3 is TGCAGCGTTGGGAAAGGGGGCAGCTACGAGCAGTACTTC. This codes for CSVGKGGSYEQYF.

CDR3 nucleotide sequence: TGTGCCAGCAGCCAAGCCAGGGGCACTGAAGCTTTCTTT. This translates into CASSQARGTEAFF. This sequence joins TRBV3-1 and TRBJ1-1; tentatively, D is TRBD1 (6 bases). The CDR3 spans 13 residues. The germline gives CDR1 LGHDT, CDR2 YNNKEL (reference sequence). Deletions cut 1 base from V and 4 bases from J, with 7 bases between.

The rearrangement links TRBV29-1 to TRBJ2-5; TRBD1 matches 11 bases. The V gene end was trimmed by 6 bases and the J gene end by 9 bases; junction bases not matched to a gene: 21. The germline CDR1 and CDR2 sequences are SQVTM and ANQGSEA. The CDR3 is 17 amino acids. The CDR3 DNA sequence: TGCAGCGTACTAGGGACAGGGGGATACCCCCCAAGAACTGCCCAGTACTTC. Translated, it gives CSVLGTGGYPPRTAQYF.

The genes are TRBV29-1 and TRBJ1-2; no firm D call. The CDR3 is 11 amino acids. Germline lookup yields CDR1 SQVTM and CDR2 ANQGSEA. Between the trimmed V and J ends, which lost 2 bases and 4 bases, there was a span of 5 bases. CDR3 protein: CSVERIYGYTF. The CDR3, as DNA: TGCAGCGTTGAACGGATCTATGGCTACACCTTC.

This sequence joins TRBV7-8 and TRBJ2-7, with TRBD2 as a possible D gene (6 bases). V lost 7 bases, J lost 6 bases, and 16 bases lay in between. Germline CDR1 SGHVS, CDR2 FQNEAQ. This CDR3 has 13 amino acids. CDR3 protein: CASTRRGSLEQYF. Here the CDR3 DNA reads TGTGCCAGCACCCGGAGGGGCAGTCTCGAGCAGTACTTC.

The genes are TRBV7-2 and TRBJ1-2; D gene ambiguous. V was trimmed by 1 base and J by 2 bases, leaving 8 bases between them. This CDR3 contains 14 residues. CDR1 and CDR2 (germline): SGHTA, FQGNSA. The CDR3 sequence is CASSLDSRNYGYTF. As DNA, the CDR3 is TGTGCCAGCAGCTTAGACAGCCGGAACTATGGCTACACCTTC. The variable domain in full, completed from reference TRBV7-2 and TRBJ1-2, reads GAGVSQSPSNKVTEKGKDVELRCDPISGHTALYWYRQSLGQGLEFLIYFQGNSAPDKSGLPSDRFSAERTGGSVSTLTIQRTQQEDSAVYLCASSLDSRNYGYTFGSGTRLTVV.

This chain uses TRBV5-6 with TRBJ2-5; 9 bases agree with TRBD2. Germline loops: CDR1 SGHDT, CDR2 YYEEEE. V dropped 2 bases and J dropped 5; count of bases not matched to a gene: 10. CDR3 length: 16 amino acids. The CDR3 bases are TGTGCCAGCAGCTTCCTCGTGGGCAGCGGGGGGGAGACCCAGTACTTC. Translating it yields CASSFLVGSGGETQYF.

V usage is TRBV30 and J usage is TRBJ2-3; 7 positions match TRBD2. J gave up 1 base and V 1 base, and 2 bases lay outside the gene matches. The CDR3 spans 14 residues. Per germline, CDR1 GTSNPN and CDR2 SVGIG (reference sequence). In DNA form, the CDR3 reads TGTGCCTGGAGTGGGGGGGGAGGCACAGATACGCAGTATTTT. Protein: CAWSGGGGTDTQYF. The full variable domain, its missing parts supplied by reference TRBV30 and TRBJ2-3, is SQTIHQWPATLVQPVGSPLSLECTVEGTSNPNLYWYRQAAGRGLQLLFYSVGIGQISSEVPQNLSASRPQDRQFILSSKKLLLSDSGFYLCAWSGGGGTDTQYFGPGTRLTVL.

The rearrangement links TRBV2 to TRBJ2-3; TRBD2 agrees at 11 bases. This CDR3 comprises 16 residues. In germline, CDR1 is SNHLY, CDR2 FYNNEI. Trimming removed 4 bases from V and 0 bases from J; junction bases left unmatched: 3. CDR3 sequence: CASSARLAGSTDTQYF. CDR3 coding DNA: TGTGCCAGCAGTGCTAGACTAGCGGGGAGCACAGATACGCAGTATTTT.

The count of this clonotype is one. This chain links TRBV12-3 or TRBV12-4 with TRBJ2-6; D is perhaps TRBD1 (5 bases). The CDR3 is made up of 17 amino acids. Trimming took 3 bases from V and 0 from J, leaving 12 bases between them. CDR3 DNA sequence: TGTGCCAGCAGTTTCTGGGGCTTAAGCTCTGGGGCCAACGTCCTGACTTTC. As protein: CASSFWGLSSGANVLTF.

The CDR3 region has the DNA TGTGCCAGCAGCCGGACACCCACTAGCGGGGGTAACACCGGGGAGCTGTTTTTT. Its translation is CASSRTPTSGGNTGELFF. The V and J genes are TRBV9 and TRBJ2-2; 11 bases fit TRBD2. Germline lookup yields CDR1 SGDLS and CDR2 YYNGEE. CDR3 length: 18 residues. J gave up 2 bases and V 4 bases, and 10 bases lay outside the gene matches.

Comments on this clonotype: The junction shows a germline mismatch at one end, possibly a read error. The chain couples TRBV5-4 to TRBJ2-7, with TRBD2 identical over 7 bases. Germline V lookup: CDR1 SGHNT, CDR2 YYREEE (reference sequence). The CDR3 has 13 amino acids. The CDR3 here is CASSLTGGYKQYF. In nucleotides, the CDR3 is TGTGCCAGCAGCTTGACGGGAGGCTACAAGCAGTACTTC. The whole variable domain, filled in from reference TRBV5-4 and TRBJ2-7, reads ETGVTQSPTHLIKTRGQQVTLRCSSQSGHNTVSWYQQALGQGPQFIFQYYREEENGRGNFPPRFSGLQFPNYSSELNVNALELDDSALYLCASSLTGGYKQYFGPGTRLTVT.

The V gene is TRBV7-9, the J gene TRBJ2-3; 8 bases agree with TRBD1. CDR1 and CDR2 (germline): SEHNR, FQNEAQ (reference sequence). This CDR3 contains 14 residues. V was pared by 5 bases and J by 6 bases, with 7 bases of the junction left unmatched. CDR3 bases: TGTGCCAGCAGCGCAGGACAGGGAACGGATACGCAGTATTTT. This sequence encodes CASSAGQGTDTQYF.

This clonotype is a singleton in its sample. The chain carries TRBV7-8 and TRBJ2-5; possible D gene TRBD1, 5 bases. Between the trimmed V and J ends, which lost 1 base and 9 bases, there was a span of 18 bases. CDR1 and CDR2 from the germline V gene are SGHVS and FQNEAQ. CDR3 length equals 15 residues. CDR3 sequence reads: CASSLEGGAKGSQYF. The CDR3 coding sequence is TGTGCCAGCAGCTTAGAGGGTGGGGCAAAGGGGTCCCAGTACTTC.

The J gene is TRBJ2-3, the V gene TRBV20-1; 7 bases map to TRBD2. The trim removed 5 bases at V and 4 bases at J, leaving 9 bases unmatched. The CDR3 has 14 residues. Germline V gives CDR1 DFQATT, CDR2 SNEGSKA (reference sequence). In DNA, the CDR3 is TGCAGTGCTTCCTTGCGACTAGCTGCAGATACGCAGTATTTT. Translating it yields CSASLRLAADTQYF.

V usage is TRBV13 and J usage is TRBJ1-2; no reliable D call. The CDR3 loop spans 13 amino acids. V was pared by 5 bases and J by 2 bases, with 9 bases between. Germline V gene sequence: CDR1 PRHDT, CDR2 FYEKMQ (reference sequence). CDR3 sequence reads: CASSPRKNYGYTF. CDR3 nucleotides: TGTGCCAGCAGCCCCCGGAAGAACTATGGCTACACCTTC.

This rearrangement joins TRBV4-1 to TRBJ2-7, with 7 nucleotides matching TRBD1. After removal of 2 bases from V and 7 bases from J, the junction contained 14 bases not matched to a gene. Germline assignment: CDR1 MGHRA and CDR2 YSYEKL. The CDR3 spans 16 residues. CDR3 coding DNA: TGCGCCAGCAGCCAAAGAAGAGACAGGGTAGCTGGTGAGCAGTACTTC. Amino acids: CASSQRRDRVAGEQYF.

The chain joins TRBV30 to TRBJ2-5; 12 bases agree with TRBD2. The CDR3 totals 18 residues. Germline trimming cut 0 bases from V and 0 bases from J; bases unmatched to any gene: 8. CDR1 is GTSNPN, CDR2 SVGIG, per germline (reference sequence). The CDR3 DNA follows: TGTGCCTGGAGTGTACGCCGACTAGCGGGGGCGAACCAAGAGACCCAGTACTTC. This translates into CAWSVRRLAGANQETQYF. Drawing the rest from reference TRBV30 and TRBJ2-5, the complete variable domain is SQTIHQWPATLVQPVGSPLSLECTVEGTSNPNLYWYRQAAGRGLQLLFYSVGIGQISSEVPQNLSASRPQDRQFILSSKKLLLSDSGFYLCAWSVRRLAGANQETQYFGPGTRLLVL.

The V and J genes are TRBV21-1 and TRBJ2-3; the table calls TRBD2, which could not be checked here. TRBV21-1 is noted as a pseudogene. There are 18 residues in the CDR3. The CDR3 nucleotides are TGTGCCAGCAGCACCCTAGGCTCCCAGCGGGTCTTAGGGGATACGCAGTATTTT. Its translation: CASSTLGSQRVLGDTQYF.

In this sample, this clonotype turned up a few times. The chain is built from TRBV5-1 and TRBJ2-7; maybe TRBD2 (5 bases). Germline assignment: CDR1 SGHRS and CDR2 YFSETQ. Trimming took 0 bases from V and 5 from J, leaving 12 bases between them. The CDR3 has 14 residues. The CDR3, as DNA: TGCGCCAGCAGCTTGGAACGGACTGGCGACGAGCAGTACTTC. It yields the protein CASSLERTGDEQYF.

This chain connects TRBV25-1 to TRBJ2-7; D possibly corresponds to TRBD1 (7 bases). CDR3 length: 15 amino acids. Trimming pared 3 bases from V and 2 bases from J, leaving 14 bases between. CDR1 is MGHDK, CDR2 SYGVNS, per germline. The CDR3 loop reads CASSDSRGVPYEQYF. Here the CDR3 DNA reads TGTGCCAGCAGTGATTCCAGGGGGGTCCCCTACGAGCAGTACTTC.